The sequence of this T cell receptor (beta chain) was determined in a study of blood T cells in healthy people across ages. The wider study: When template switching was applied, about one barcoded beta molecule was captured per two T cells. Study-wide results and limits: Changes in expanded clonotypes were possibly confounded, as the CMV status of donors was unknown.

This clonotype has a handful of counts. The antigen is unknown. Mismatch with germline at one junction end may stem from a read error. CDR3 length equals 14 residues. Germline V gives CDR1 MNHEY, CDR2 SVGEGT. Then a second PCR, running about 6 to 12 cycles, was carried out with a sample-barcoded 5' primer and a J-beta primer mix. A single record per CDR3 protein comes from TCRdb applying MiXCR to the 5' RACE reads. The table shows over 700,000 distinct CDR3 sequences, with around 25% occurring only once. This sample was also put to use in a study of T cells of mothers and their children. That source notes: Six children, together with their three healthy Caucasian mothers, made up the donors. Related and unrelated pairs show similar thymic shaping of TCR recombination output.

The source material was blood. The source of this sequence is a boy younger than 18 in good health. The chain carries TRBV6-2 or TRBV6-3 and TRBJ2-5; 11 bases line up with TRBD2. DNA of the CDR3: TGTGCCAGCAGTTATACCGGGGAGACTAGCGGGAAGTTCTTC. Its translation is CASSYTGETSGKFF.